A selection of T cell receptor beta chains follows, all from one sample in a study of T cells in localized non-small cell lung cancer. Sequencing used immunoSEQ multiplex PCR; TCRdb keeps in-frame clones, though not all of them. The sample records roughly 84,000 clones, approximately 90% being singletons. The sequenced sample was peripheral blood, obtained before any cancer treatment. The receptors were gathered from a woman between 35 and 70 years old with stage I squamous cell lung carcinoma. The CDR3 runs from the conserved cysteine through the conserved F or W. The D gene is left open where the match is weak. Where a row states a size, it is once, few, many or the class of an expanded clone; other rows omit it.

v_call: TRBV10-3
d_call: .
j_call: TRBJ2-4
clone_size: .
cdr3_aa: CAISESEGSENIQYF
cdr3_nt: TGTGCCATCAGTGAGTCGGAGGGGTCCGAAAACATTCAGTACTTC

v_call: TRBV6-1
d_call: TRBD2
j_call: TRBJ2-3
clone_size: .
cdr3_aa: CASRLAGDTDTQYF
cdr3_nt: TGTGCCAGCAGGCTAGCGGGGGACACAGATACGCAGTATTTT

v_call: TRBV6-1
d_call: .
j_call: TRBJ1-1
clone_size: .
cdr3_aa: CASSENEPNTEAFF
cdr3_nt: TGTGCCAGCAGTGAAAATGAACCGAACACTGAAGCTTTCTTT

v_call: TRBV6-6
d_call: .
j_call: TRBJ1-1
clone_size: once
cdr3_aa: CASSPAGNTEAFF
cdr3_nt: TGTGCCAGCAGTCCTGCTGGGAACACTGAAGCTTTCTTT

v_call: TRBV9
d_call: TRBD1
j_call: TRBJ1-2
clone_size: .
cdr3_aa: CASSVATPARTGGEGYTF
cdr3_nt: TGTGCCAGCAGCGTAGCGACCCCGGCGCGGACAGGGGGCGAAGGCTACACCTTC

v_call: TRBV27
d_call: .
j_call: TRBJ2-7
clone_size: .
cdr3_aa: CASSLKGGWEQYF
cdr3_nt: TGTGCCAGCAGTTTAAAAGGGGGATGGGAGCAGTACTTC

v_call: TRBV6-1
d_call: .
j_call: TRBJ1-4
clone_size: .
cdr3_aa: CASSDDWGPNEKLFF
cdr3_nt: TGTGCCAGCAGTGATGATTGGGGACCAAATGAAAAACTGTTTTTT

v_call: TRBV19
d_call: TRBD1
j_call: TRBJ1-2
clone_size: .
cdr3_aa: CASSDDRGIRYGYTF
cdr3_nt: TGTGCCAGTAGTGACGACAGGGGGATCCGCTACGGCTACACCTTC

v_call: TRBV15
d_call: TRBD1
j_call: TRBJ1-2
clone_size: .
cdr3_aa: CATRGQDPNYGYTF
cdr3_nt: TGTGCCACCAGAGGACAGGATCCTAACTATGGCTACACCTTC

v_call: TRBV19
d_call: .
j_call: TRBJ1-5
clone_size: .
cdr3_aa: CASSHQGQGSSLDQPQHF
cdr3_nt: TGTGCCAGTAGTCATCAGGGTCAGGGGTCCTCTCTGGATCAGCCCCAGCATTTT

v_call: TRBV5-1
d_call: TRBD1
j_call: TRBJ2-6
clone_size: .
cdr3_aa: CASSLEGGGSSGANVLTF
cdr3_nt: TGCGCCAGCAGCTTGGAAGGGGGCGGTTCCTCTGGGGCCAACGTCCTGACTTTC

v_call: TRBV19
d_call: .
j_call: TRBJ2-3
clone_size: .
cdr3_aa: CASSSQGYTDTQYF
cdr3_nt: TGTGCCAGTAGTAGCCAGGGATACACAGATACGCAGTATTTT

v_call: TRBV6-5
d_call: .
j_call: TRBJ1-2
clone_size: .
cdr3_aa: CASSSTTHGYTF
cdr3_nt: TGTGCCAGCAGTTCCACGACGCATGGCTACACCTTC

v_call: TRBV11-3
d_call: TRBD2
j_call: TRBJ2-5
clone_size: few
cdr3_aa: CASSSSGGQRQETQYF
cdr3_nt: TGTGCCAGCAGCTCGAGCGGGGGCCAAAGACAAGAGACCCAGTACTTC

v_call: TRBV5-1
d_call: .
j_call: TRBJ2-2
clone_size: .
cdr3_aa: CASSLQGLANTGELFF
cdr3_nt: TGCGCCAGCAGCCTACAGGGATTGGCGAACACCGGGGAGCTGTTTTTT

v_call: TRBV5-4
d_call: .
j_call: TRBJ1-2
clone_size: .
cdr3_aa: CASSLGTGYDGYTF
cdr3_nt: TGTGCCAGCAGCTTGGGAACGGGGTACGATGGCTACACCTTC

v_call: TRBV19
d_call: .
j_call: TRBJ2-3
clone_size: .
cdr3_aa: CASSRQDRTDTQYF
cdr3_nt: TGTGCCAGTAGTAGACAAGACCGCACAGATACGCAGTATTTT

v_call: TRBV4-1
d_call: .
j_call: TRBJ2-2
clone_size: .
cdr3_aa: CASSQEGGPFTGELFF
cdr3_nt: TGCGCCAGCAGCCAAGAAGGGGGGCCCTTCACCGGGGAGCTGTTTTTT

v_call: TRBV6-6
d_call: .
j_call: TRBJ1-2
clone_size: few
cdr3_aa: CASSSPGGGYTF
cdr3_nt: TGTGCCAGCAGTTCCCCGGGGGGAGGCTACACCTTC

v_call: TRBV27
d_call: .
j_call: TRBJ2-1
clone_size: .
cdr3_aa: CASSFSVSFNEQFF
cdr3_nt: TGTGCCAGCAGTTTTTCGGTCTCCTTCAATGAGCAGTTCTTC

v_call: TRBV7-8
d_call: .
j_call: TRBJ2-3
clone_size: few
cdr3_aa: CASSPQRAADTQYF
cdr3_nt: TGTGCCAGCAGCCCGCAAAGGGCGGCAGATACGCAGTATTTT

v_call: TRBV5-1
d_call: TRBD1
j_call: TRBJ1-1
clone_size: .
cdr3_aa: CASSAGQGGEAFF
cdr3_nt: TGCGCCAGCAGCGCGGGACAGGGGGGCGAAGCTTTCTTT

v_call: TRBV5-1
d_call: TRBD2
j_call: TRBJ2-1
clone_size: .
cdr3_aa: CASSRSGGAYNEQFF
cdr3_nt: TGCGCCAGCAGCAGAAGCGGGGGGGCATACAATGAGCAGTTCTTC

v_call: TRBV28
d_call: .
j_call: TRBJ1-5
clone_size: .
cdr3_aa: CASSFPNQPQHF
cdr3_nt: TGTGCCAGCAGTTTCCCGAATCAGCCCCAGCATTTT

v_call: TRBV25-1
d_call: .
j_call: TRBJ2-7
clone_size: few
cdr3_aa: CASSEFTGSDEQYF
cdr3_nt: TGTGCCAGCAGTGAATTCACAGGGAGCGACGAGCAGTACTTC

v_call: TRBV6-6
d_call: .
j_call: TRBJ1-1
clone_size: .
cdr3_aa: CASRTETGQTTEAFF
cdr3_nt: TGTGCCAGCAGAACCGAAACAGGACAGACAACTGAAGCTTTCTTT

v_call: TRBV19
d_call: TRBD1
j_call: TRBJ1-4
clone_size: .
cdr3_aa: CASKPTGKYEKLFF
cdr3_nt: TGTGCCAGTAAGCCGACAGGGAAGTATGAAAAACTGTTTTTT

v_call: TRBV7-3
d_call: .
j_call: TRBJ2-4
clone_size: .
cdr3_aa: CASSLDPRDTLAKNIQYF
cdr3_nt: TGTGCCAGCAGCTTAGACCCCCGGGACACTCTAGCCAAAAACATTCAGTACTTC

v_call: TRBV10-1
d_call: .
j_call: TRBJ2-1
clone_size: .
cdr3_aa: CASSAGYNEQFF
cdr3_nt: TGCGCCAGCAGTGCAGGGTACAATGAGCAGTTCTTC

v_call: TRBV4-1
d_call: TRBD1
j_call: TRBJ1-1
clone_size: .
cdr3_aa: CASSQGGYRGPTEAFF
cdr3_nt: TGCGCCAGCAGCCAAGGGGGTTACAGGGGACCGACTGAAGCTTTCTTT

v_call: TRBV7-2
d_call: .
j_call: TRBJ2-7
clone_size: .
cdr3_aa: CASSLAGSYEQYF
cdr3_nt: TGTGCCAGCAGCTTAGCGGGGTCCTACGAGCAGTACTTC

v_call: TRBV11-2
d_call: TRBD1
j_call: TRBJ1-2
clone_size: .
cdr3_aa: CASSLLIGQGYGYTF
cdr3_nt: TGTGCCAGCAGCTTACTGATCGGACAGGGCTATGGCTACACCTTC

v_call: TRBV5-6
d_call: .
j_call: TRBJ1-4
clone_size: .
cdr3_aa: CASSLADVSGGKLFF
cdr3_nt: TGTGCCAGCAGCTTGGCGGACGTCAGTGGGGGAAAACTGTTTTTT